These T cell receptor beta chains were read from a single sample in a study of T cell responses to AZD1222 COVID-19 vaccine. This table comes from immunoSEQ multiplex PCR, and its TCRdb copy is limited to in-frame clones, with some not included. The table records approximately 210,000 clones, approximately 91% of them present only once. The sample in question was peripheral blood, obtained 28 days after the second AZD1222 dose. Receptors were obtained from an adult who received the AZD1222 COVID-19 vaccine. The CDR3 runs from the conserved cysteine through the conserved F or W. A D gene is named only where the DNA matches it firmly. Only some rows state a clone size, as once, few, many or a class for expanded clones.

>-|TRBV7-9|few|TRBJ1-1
CASSFSNPTEAFF
TGTGCCAGCAGCTTCAGTAACCCCACTGAAGCTTTCTTT
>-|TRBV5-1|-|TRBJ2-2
CASSPGGSGSCFF
-
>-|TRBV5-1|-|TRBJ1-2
CASSLGTETYGYTF
TGCGCCAGCAGCTTGGGGACGGAAACCTATGGCTACACCTTC
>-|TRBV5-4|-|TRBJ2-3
CASSPGGGFSTDTQYF
TGTGCCAGCAGCCCAGGAGGGGGTTTTAGCACAGATACGCAGTATTTT
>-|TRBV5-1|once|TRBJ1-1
CASSLGTSNTEAFF
TGCGCCAGCAGCTTAGGGACGTCGAACACTGAAGCTTTCTTT
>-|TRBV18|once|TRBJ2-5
CASSPGDRPGETQYF
TGTGCCAGCTCACCAGGAGACAGGCCAGGGGAGACCCAGTACTTC
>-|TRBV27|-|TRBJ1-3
CASSEGRLGNTIYF
TGTGCCAGCAGTGAGGGGCGCCTTGGAAACACCATATATTTT
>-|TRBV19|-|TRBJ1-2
CASRDHGNYGYTF
TGTGCCAGTAGGGATCACGGAAACTATGGCTACACCTTC
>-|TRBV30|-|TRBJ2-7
CAWSRRVAYEQYF
TGTGCCTGGAGTAGGCGAGTGGCCTACGAGCAGTACTTC
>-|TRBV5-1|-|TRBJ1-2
CASSLNPDTTPNYGYTF
TGCGCCAGCAGCTTGAATCCGGACACAACTCCTAACTATGGCTACACCTTC